What follows are 27 T cell receptor beta chains derived from one specimen sequenced in a study of cytomegalovirus exposure and HLA in healthy donors. Researchers ran the PCR with 60 Vbeta and 13 Jbeta primers. Profiled with immunoSEQ multiplex PCR; TCRdb holds only in-frame clones, not every one. Of around 99,000 clones in the sample, approximately 63% were seen once. The sample consisted of PBMCs. The receptors come from a woman aged 30 to 39 in good health and CMV-seronegative.

This clone was seen a handful of times. The chain employs TRBV5-1 and TRBJ2-1; 10 bases map to TRBD2. V shed 4 bases, J shed 4 bases, and the junction held 8 bases outside the gene matches. Germline V CDR1 and CDR2: SGHRS, YFSETQ. The CDR3 has 16 residues. The CDR3 DNA reads as TGCGCCAGCAGCCCCGAGCGGGGGGGCCGTTACAATGAGCAGTTCTTC. The encoded protein is CASSPERGGRYNEQFF.

This chain joins TRBV10-2 and TRBJ2-5; 7 bases align to TRBD2. The CDR3 has 15 residues. J lost 2 bases, V lost 6 bases, and 9 bases had no gene match. Germline V gene data show CDR1 as WSHSY and CDR2 as SAAADI. Written as DNA, the CDR3 is TGCGCCAGCAGCCCCTTTACCGGGGGGCAAGAGACCCAGTACTTC. This translates into CASSPFTGGQETQYF.

This chain links TRBV14 with TRBJ2-6, with D unresolved. Trimming shortened V by 4 bases and J by 0 bases, and 7 bases separated the two germline ends. In germline, CDR1 is SGHDN, CDR2 FVKESK. This CDR3 has 15 amino acids. CDR3 in amino acids: CASSLTGSGANVLTF. The CDR3 DNA is TGTGCCAGCAGCCTGACGGGCTCTGGGGCCAACGTCCTGACTTTC.

The chain couples TRBV6-5 to TRBJ2-7; 11 bases match TRBD1. V lost 6 bases to trimming and J lost 4 bases; unmatched junction nucleotides: 8. The CDR3 contains 15 residues. The V gene's germline CDR1 is MNHEY and CDR2 SVGAGI. In nucleotides, the CDR3 is TGTGCCAGCAGCCTCACGGACAGGGGGCTGTACGAGCAGTACTTC. As protein: CASSLTDRGLYEQYF.

The CDR3 protein is CASSFRGDLYEQYF. The CDR3 DNA sequence: TGTGCCAGCAGCTTCCGAGGAGACTTGTACGAGCAGTACTTC. The chain employs TRBV7-2 and TRBJ2-7; D remains ambiguous. Germline V gene sequence: CDR1 SGHTA, CDR2 FQGNSA. CDR3 length: 14 residues. V shed 3 bases and J shed 4 bases, with 13 bases lying between them.

The count of this clone is one. J is TRBJ2-7 and V is TRBV6-1, with TRBD2 identical over 7 bases. From germline, CDR1 is MNHNS and CDR2 SASEGT. V shed 4 bases, J shed 4 bases, and the junction held 10 bases outside the gene matches. The CDR3 extends over 15 amino acids. CDR3 nucleotide sequence: TGTGCCAGCAGTGCGCCTAGCGGAGGAATTTACGAGCAGTACTTC. Its protein is CASSAPSGGIYEQYF.

The chain has TRBV10-3 and TRBJ2-5, with 7 bases lining up with TRBD2. This CDR3 has 13 residues. With V trimmed by 6 bases and J by 5 bases, 6 bases remained unmatched. Germline assignment: CDR1 ENHRY and CDR2 SYGVKD. The CDR3 is CAIRVEGGETQYF. The CDR3 DNA follows: TGTGCCATCAGAGTGGAGGGAGGGGAGACCCAGTACTTC.

The chain joins TRBV7-9 to TRBJ2-2; weak D call: TRBD2 (7 bases). Trimming took 8 bases from V and 5 from J, leaving 21 bases between them. Germline V CDR1 and CDR2: SEHNR, FQNEAQ (reference sequence). The CDR3 length is 16 residues. Here the CDR3 DNA reads TGTGCCAGCGTGAGACTAGCAGGGGCTCTGACCGGGGAGCTGTTTTTT. It encodes CASVRLAGALTGELFF.

The chain uses TRBV10-3 and TRBJ2-1; D not resolved. Germline V gives CDR1 ENHRY, CDR2 SYGVKD. This CDR3 is 14 amino acids long. V was pared by 2 bases and J by 5 bases, with 10 bases between. CDR3 nucleotides: TGTGCCATCAGTGAGGGGTCGCGGAACAATGAGCAGTTCTTC. It translates to CAISEGSRNNEQFF.

V gene TRBV6-4 combines with J gene TRBJ2-1, with 9 nucleotides matching TRBD2. CDR1 is MRHNA and CDR2 is SNTAGT in the germline V gene. V shed 4 bases, J shed 6 bases, and the junction held 7 bases outside the gene matches. This CDR3 has 15 amino acids. CDR3 in DNA: TGTGCCAGCAGTGGTTCTAGCGGGAAGGGCAATGAGCAGTTCTTC. Translating it yields CASSGSSGKGNEQFF.

The chain has TRBV5-1 and TRBJ2-2, with 15 nucleotides matching TRBD2. V lost 4 bases to trimming and J lost 6 bases; unmatched junction nucleotides: 7. Germline CDR1 is SGHRS and CDR2 is YFSETQ. The CDR3 sequence is 17 residues long. The CDR3 loop is CASSLGLAGGPAGELFF. CDR3 nucleotides: TGCGCCAGCAGCCTTGGACTAGCGGGGGGGCCGGCCGGGGAGCTGTTTTTT.

The rearrangement joins TRBV28 to TRBJ1-5, with TRBD1 as a possible D gene (6 bases). Per germline, CDR1 MDHEN and CDR2 SYDVKM. The CDR3 has 15 residues. Trimming took off 5 bases at V and 2 bases at J, with 13 bases between the two ends. The CDR3 sequence: CASSGTLPRNQPQHF. The CDR3 nucleotides read TGTGCCAGCAGTGGGACATTGCCCCGCAATCAGCCCCAGCATTTT.

In regard to this clone: A read error may account for a junction end that differs from germline. V gene TRBV2 combines with J gene TRBJ1-2; D might be TRBD1 (6 bases). The CDR3 has 14 residues. Germline V gene sequence: CDR1 SNHLY, CDR2 FYNNEI. The CDR3 is CANSPLWGPDGYTF. The CDR3 DNA follows: TGTGCCAACAGTCCCCTATGGGGGCCCGATGGCTACACCTTC.

The chain has TRBV29-1 and TRBJ2-7; 7 bases agree with TRBD2. Trimming took 7 bases from V and 7 from J; bases not matched to a gene: 13. This CDR3 has 13 amino acids. From germline, CDR1 is SQVTM and CDR2 ANQGSEA. The CDR3, as DNA: TGCAGCGCGCTCGGCCTGGGGGGGGATGAGCAGTACTTC. Its translation is CSALGLGGDEQYF.

This clone was detected a few times. This chain joins TRBV2 and TRBJ1-4; D possibly corresponds to TRBD1 (6 bases). This CDR3 region has 14 residues. Trimming stripped 6 bases from V and 6 bases from J, with 14 bases between. CDR1 is SNHLY and CDR2 is FYNNEI in the germline V gene. CDR3 sequence reads: CASSLQGWDEKLFF. CDR3 coding DNA: TGTGCCAGCAGCTTACAGGGATGGGATGAAAAACTGTTTTTT.

In its sample, this clone was seen a few times. The chain carries TRBV6-1 and TRBJ2-2; 7 bases align to TRBD2. This CDR3 is 14 amino acids long. Trimming cost V 7 bases and J 1 base; bases outside gene matches: 3. Germline V gene lookup returns CDR1 MNHNS and CDR2 SASEGT. The CDR3 protein is CASTQRGNTGELFF. CDR3 bases: TGTGCCAGCACCCAGCGGGGGAACACCGGGGAGCTGTTTTTT.

V is TRBV10-2 and J is TRBJ1-6; D not resolved. The CDR3 has 13 residues. Germline-derived CDR1 and CDR2 are WSHSY and SAAADI. V lost 3 bases and J 7 bases, leaving 7 bases between the germline ends. The CDR3 region has the DNA TGCGCCAGCAGTGAACATCCGAATTCACCCCTCCACTTT. It encodes CASSEHPNSPLHF.

V gene TRBV9 combines with J gene TRBJ2-2; 8 bases map to TRBD2. The germline CDR1 and CDR2 sequences are SGDLS and YYNGEE. V gave up 3 bases and J gave up 3 bases; unmatched junction bases: 7. The CDR3 loop spans 16 amino acids. The CDR3 bases are TGTGCCAGCAGCGCCCCGGACGGGAGGGACACCGGGGAGCTGTTTTTT. It yields the protein CASSAPDGRDTGELFF.

The chain recombines TRBV7-3 with TRBJ2-3, with D possibly being TRBD2 (5 bases). Trimming shortened V by 5 bases and J by 5 bases, and 8 bases separated the two germline ends. CDR3 length: 12 amino acids. CDR1 is SGHTA, CDR2 FQGTGA, per germline. DNA for the CDR3: TGTGCCAGCAGCCCCGAGGGAGATACGCAGTATTTT. It yields the protein CASSPEGDTQYF.

This clone has just one count. This chain's CDR3 is CASSRIGATNEKLFF. The CDR3 region has the DNA TGTGCCAGCAGCCGAATAGGGGCGACTAATGAAAAACTGTTTTTT. The chain has TRBV28 and TRBJ1-4; tentatively, D is TRBD1 (5 bases). Germline lookup yields CDR1 MDHEN and CDR2 SYDVKM. This CDR3 comprises 15 residues. With 6 bases removed from V and 2 bases from J, the gap between germline ends came to 13 bases.

This clone was seen a single time. V is TRBV5-1 and J is TRBJ2-7, with 8 bases lining up with TRBD2. The V gene's germline CDR1 is SGHRS and CDR2 YFSETQ. V gave up 5 bases and J gave up 3 bases; unmatched junction bases: 10. CDR3 length: 15 amino acids. CDR3 bases: TGCGCCAGCAGTAAGGGGGGAGCGGGGGTCTACGAGCAGTACTTC. Its protein product is CASSKGGAGVYEQYF.

V gene TRBV30 combines with J gene TRBJ2-1, with D maybe TRBD2 (5 bases). Germline V gene data show CDR1 as GTSNPN and CDR2 as SVGIG (reference sequence). The CDR3 extends over 13 amino acids. Between the trimmed V and J ends, which lost 1 base and 10 bases, there was a span of 14 bases. The CDR3 sequence: CAWSASSLGEQFF. DNA for the CDR3: TGTGCCTGGAGTGCTTCTAGCTTAGGAGAGCAGTTCTTC.

V usage is TRBV7-3 and J usage is TRBJ2-2, with 9 bases fitting TRBD2. Per germline, CDR1 SGHTA and CDR2 FQGTGA. V gave up 0 bases and J gave up 0 bases; unmatched junction bases: 2. The CDR3 is 17 amino acids. This CDR3 reads CASSLTGLATNTGELFF. For the CDR3, the DNA is TGTGCCAGCAGCTTAACCGGACTAGCGACGAACACCGGGGAGCTGTTTTTT.

The chain recombines TRBV9 with TRBJ2-7, with 9 positions matching TRBD1. The CDR3 contains 15 residues. V lost 1 base to trimming and J lost 2 bases; unmatched junction nucleotides: 4. CDR1 and CDR2 from the germline V gene are SGDLS and YYNGEE. CDR3 sequence reads: CASSVTTGGPYEQYF. In nucleotides, the CDR3 is TGTGCCAGCAGCGTAACGACAGGGGGACCCTACGAGCAGTACTTC. Full variable domain (rest looked up from reference TRBV9 and TRBJ2-7): DSGVTQTPKHLITATGQRVTLRCSPRSGDLSVYWYQQSLDQGLQFLIQYYNGEERAKGNILERFSAQQFPDLHSELNLSSLELGDSALYFCASSVTTGGPYEQYFGPGTRLTVT.

This clone came up a few times. This same CDR3 is encoded by further DNA sequences in the sample. The chain carries TRBV7-9 and TRBJ1-1, with a tentative D call TRBD1 (5 bases). The CDR3 has 13 residues. Germline V gene sequence: CDR1 SEHNR, CDR2 FQNEAQ (reference sequence). V shed 2 bases and J shed 1 base, with 5 bases lying between them. The CDR3 DNA reads as TGTGCCAGCAGCTTACAGGGGAACACTGAAGCTTTCTTT. Translated: CASSLQGNTEAFF.

This sequence joins TRBV7-6 and TRBJ1-1; D is possibly TRBD1 (5 bases). CDR3 size: 14 residues. Germline assignment: CDR1 SGHVS and CDR2 FNYEAQ. With 2 bases removed from V and 4 bases from J, the gap between germline ends came to 11 bases. CDR3 sequence: CASSLIGVITEAFF. CDR3 nucleotides: TGTGCCAGCAGCTTAATAGGGGTGATCACTGAAGCTTTCTTT.

The chain links TRBV10-3 to TRBJ2-3; a possible D gene is TRBD2 (5 bases). Germline V CDR1 and CDR2: ENHRY, SYGVKD. The ends were cut back, 11 bases at V and 0 bases at J, with 18 bases in the middle. This CDR3 region has 15 residues. Here the CDR3 reads CALSALAASTDTQYF. The CDR3 bases are TGTGCCCTATCAGCCCTAGCAGCTAGCACAGATACGCAGTATTTT.